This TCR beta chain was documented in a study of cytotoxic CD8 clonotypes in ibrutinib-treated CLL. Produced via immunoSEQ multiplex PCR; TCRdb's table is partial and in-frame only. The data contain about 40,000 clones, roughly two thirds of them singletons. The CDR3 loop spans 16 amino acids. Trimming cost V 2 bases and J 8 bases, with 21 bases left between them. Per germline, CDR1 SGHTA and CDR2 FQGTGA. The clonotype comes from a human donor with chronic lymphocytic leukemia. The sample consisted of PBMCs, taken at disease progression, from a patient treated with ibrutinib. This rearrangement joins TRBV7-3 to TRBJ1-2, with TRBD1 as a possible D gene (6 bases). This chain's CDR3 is CASSLWGQGNWEGYTF. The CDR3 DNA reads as TGTGCCAGCAGCTTATGGGGTCAGGGGAATTGGGAGGGCTACACCTTC.